This T cell receptor (beta chain) was found in a study of low-dose radiotherapy and immunotherapy resistance in tumors. Study in general: The treatment that patients received was intravenous nivolumab 240 mg every two weeks plus ipilimumab 1 mg/kg every six weeks.

Germline V gives CDR1 SGHVS, CDR2 FNYEAQ. V shed 5 bases, J shed 5 bases, and the junction held 9 bases outside the gene matches. CDR3 size: 15 residues. Low-dose radiotherapy and low-dose cyclophosphamide, together with aspirin, ipilimumab and nivolumab, were given to donors. As a condition of eligibility, patients had advanced solid tumors lacking tumor-infiltrating lymphocytes. Covering alpha and beta chains, TRAV- and TRBV-specific primers were used for the first-strand cDNA. Over about 19 PCR cycles, TCRs were amplified from a constant-region primer and V-primer adapter. TCRdb reprocessed the reads with MiXCR, giving one entry per CDR3 protein. This table has 13,000 to 15,000 distinct CDR3 sequences, 65% to 75% appearing once. This clonotype was found a few times.

The chain recombines TRBV7-6 with TRBJ1-1; 9 bases are shared with TRBD1. This TCR was sampled from a human donor with advanced metastatic prostate, ovarian, gallbladder or colorectal cancer (not recorded which). This table probably holds off-target reads from a library built for another chain. CDR3 sequence: CASSRTTGGRTEAFF. CDR3 in DNA: TGTGCCAGCAGCCGCACCACAGGGGGCAGGACTGAAGCTTTCTTT.